A single sample gave rise to the 23 T cell receptor beta chains below, sequenced in a study of CD8 T cells in Susac syndrome. Random-hexamer reverse transcription was applied to roughly 0.5 to 1 ug RNA. TCRdb independently ran MiXCR on the immunoSEQ multiplex PCR reads; one entry per CDR3 protein. The sample shows about 100,000 distinct CDR3 sequences, 95% of them seen only once. The sample was CD8+ T cells from PBMCs. The source is a human donor with Susac syndrome.

The chain carries TRBV29-1 and TRBJ2-1; 7 bases align to TRBD2. Germline CDR1 reads SQVTM; CDR2 reads ANQGSEA. V shed 1 base and J 1 base; nucleotides not matched to a gene: 10. The CDR3 consists of 17 residues. CDR3 DNA: TGCAGCGTTGAAGGATCCCCCCAGGGAGGGTCCTACAATGAGCAGTTCTTC. It is translated as CSVEGSPQGGSYNEQFF.

This clonotype was found once. The chain links TRBV20-1 to TRBJ2-3; TRBD2 matches 12 bases. The germline CDR1 and CDR2 sequences are DFQATT and SNEGSKA (reference sequence). Trimming took 8 bases from V and 5 from J; bases not matched to a gene: 8. The CDR3 has 14 residues. CDR3 residues: CSIATSGGGDTQYF. CDR3 DNA: TGCAGTATTGCGACTAGCGGGGGTGGAGATACGCAGTATTTT.

This sequence joins TRBV6-1 and TRBJ2-1; the D is unclear. V was trimmed by 10 bases and J by 6 bases, leaving 25 bases between them. This CDR3 region has 16 residues. Germline V gives CDR1 MNHNS, CDR2 SASEGT. CDR3 sequence (DNA): TGTGCCAACGAAAGAGGCGGACGGAGATCTGGCAATGAGCAGTTCTTC. Encoded protein: CANERGGRRSGNEQFF.

The chain joins TRBV24-1 to TRBJ1-1; D gene uncertain. CDR1 is KGHDR, CDR2 SFDVKD, per germline. The V and J ends lost 0 bases and 3 bases respectively, with 4 bases between them. CDR3 length: 13 residues. The CDR3 here is CATSDLLDTEAFF. DNA for the CDR3: TGTGCCACCAGTGATTTGCTTGACACTGAAGCTTTCTTT.

V usage is TRBV3-1 and J usage is TRBJ1-2; TRBD1 is a possible D gene (5 bases). CDR1 and CDR2 (germline): LGHDT, YNNKEL (reference sequence). The CDR3 consists of 15 residues. Trimming took 2 bases from V and 6 from J, leaving 16 bases between them. CDR3 loop: CASSQSLGATHGYTF. DNA for the CDR3: TGTGCCAGCAGCCAAAGCTTAGGGGCCACCCATGGCTACACCTTC.

The CDR3 is CASSVRGQPETQYF. CDR3 in DNA: TGTGCCAGCAGCGTCCGTGGACAGCCGGAGACCCAGTACTTC. The V and J genes are TRBV9 and TRBJ2-5; D is perhaps TRBD1 (6 bases). Trimming left V 2 bases short and J 5 bases short, with 13 bases between. The germline V gene has CDR1 SGDLS and CDR2 YYNGEE. CDR3 length: 14 residues.

This chain joins TRBV12-3 or TRBV12-4 and TRBJ2-5; weak D call: TRBD2 (5 bases). V gave up 3 bases and J gave up 2 bases, with 7 bases separating them. This CDR3 comprises 13 residues. CDR3 region: CASSLWEQETQYF. Written as DNA, the CDR3 is TGTGCCAGCAGTTTGTGGGAGCAAGAGACCCAGTACTTC.

This clonotype was counted a single time. The genes are TRBV4-1 and TRBJ2-6, with 7 nucleotides matching TRBD1. Germline V gene lookup returns CDR1 MGHRA and CDR2 YSYEKL. The CDR3 is made up of 15 amino acids. The V gene end was trimmed by 4 bases and the J gene end by 2 bases; junction bases not matched to a gene: 2. CDR3 in amino acids: CASSPGTAGANVLTF. The CDR3 nucleotides read TGCGCCAGCAGCCCGGGGACAGCTGGGGCCAACGTCCTGACTTTC.

This chain connects TRBV5-6 to TRBJ2-7, with 7 bases identical to TRBD2. V was clipped by 3 bases and J by 2 bases; unmatched bases: 2. The CDR3 contains 13 residues. Germline CDR1 reads SGHDT; CDR2 reads YYEEEE. CDR3 amino acids: CASSWGGTYEQYF. The CDR3, as DNA: TGTGCCAGCAGCTGGGGGGGGACCTACGAGCAGTACTTC.

The chain uses TRBV28 and TRBJ1-2; 7 bases fit TRBD1. The CDR3 spans 13 residues. Germline V lookup: CDR1 MDHEN, CDR2 SYDVKM. V lost 5 bases, J lost 5 bases, and 5 bases stayed unmatched. CDR3 in amino acids: CASSRQGGYGYTF. Here the CDR3 DNA reads TGTGCCAGCAGTCGACAGGGCGGGTATGGCTACACCTTC.

V is TRBV2 and J is TRBJ2-3, with TRBD1 identical over 9 bases. The CDR3 length is 14 residues. V dropped 6 bases and J dropped 3; count of bases not matched to a gene: 4. Germline CDR1 and CDR2: SNHLY and FYNNEI. The CDR3 coding sequence is TGTGCCAGCAGGGCAGGACAGGGGACAGATACGCAGTATTTT. Encoded protein: CASRAGQGTDTQYF.

This clonotype was found once. The chain combines TRBV29-1 with TRBJ2-7; D may be TRBD1 or TRBD2 (5 bases each). The CDR3 has 13 residues. Germline values: CDR1 SQVTM, CDR2 ANQGSEA. Trimming took off 7 bases at V and 0 bases at J, with 13 bases between the two ends. CDR3 residues: CSACRDDSYEQYF. The DNA for the CDR3 is TGCAGCGCCTGCCGGGACGACTCCTACGAGCAGTACTTC.

This clonotype was detected once. The rearrangement joins TRBV2 to TRBJ1-1; 8 bases are a match to TRBD1. V lost 6 bases to trimming and J lost 8 bases; unmatched junction nucleotides: 5. This CDR3 has 12 residues. Looked up from germline, CDR1 is SNHLY and CDR2 is FYNNEI. For the CDR3, the DNA is TGTGCCAGCAGGGGACAGGCCCCAGAAGCTTTCTTT. Its translation: CASRGQAPEAFF.

V and J are TRBV7-2 and TRBJ2-1; D perhaps matches TRBD2 (7 bases). The CDR3 is made up of 15 amino acids. V lost 0 bases, J lost 6 bases, and 12 bases lay in between. CDR1 is SGHTA and CDR2 is FQGNSA in the germline V gene. The CDR3 DNA reads TGTGCCAGCAGCTTAGCGGGGGGGCCGGTCAATGAGCAGTTCTTC. Encoded protein: CASSLAGGPVNEQFF.

The chain has TRBV7-2 and TRBJ2-7, with D perhaps matching TRBD2 (6 bases). Germline CDR1 is SGHTA and CDR2 is FQGNSA. The CDR3 has 12 residues. Deletions cut 5 bases from V and 6 bases from J, with 11 bases between. The DNA of the CDR3 is TGTGCCAGCAGCCCGGCGGGGCCCGAGCAGTACTTC. It specifies CASSPAGPEQYF.

The sample holds one count of this clonotype. J is TRBJ2-1 and V is TRBV5-4; D is possibly TRBD1 (6 bases). V lost 5 bases to trimming and J lost 2 bases, with 14 bases between them. CDR1 is SGHNT and CDR2 is YYREEE in the germline V gene (reference sequence). This CDR3 region has 15 residues. CDR3 nucleotides: TGTGCCAGCAGTTTCGACAGGTTGGCCTACAATGAGCAGTTCTTC. It yields the protein CASSFDRLAYNEQFF.

The rearrangement links TRBV11-2 to TRBJ2-2; D gene unclear. CDR3 size: 14 residues. V shed 2 bases and J shed 6 bases, with 10 bases lying between them. CDR1 is SGHAT, CDR2 FQNNGV, per germline. CDR3 sequence reads: CASSLYRSAGELFF. The CDR3 DNA sequence: TGTGCCAGCAGCTTATATAGGAGCGCCGGGGAGCTGTTTTTT.

The J gene is TRBJ2-3, the V gene TRBV20-1; 9 bases match TRBD2. V dropped 1 base and J dropped 3; count of bases not matched to a gene: 8. The germline V gene has CDR1 DFQATT and CDR2 SNEGSKA (reference sequence). The CDR3 totals 16 residues. The CDR3 spells CSARGLAEALTDTQYF. In DNA form, the CDR3 reads TGCAGTGCTAGAGGACTAGCGGAAGCCCTTACAGATACGCAGTATTTT.

The J gene is TRBJ2-5, the V gene TRBV29-1; D perhaps matches TRBD1 (6 bases). Germline CDR1 SQVTM, CDR2 ANQGSEA. Trimming took off 6 bases at V and 5 bases at J, with 10 bases between the two ends. The CDR3 is made up of 11 amino acids. The DNA of the CDR3 is TGCAGCGTCGTAACAGGGGAGACCCAGTACTTC. This encodes CSVVTGETQYF.

The chain combines TRBV24-1 with TRBJ2-7; D unclear. Germline-derived CDR1 and CDR2 are KGHDR and SFDVKD. Trimming stripped 2 bases from V and 3 bases from J, with 7 bases between. The CDR3 contains 13 residues. CDR3 in amino acids: CATSDSADYEQYF. CDR3 sequence (DNA): TGTGCCACCAGTGATTCGGCAGACTACGAGCAGTACTTC.

The chain has TRBV6-4 and TRBJ2-1; TRBD2 might be the D (5 bases). CDR3 length: 15 residues. The V and J ends lost 9 bases and 1 base respectively, with 16 bases between them. Germline V lookup: CDR1 MRHNA, CDR2 SNTAGT. In DNA, the CDR3 is TGTGCCAGAGGACGGGGTTTAGAGTCCTACAATGAGCAGTTCTTC. Translating gives CARGRGLESYNEQFF.

The chain employs TRBV3-1 and TRBJ2-1, with D uncertain. The ends were cut back, 4 bases at V and 7 bases at J, with 11 bases in the middle. Germline loops: CDR1 LGHDT, CDR2 YNNKEL (reference sequence). The length of the CDR3 is 13 residues. The DNA of the CDR3 is TGTGCCAGCAGCCTCACCCCTGGGAATGAGCAGTTCTTC. As protein: CASSLTPGNEQFF.

The chain uses TRBV6-6 and TRBJ2-3; a weak D match, TRBD2 (5 bases). The germline V gene has CDR1 MNHNY and CDR2 SVGAGI (reference sequence). The V and J ends lost 7 bases and 4 bases respectively, with 18 bases between them. This CDR3 spans 15 amino acids. The CDR3 DNA reads TGTGCCAGCAACCCAGCCGCCGGGGAACCAGATACGCAGTATTTT. Its protein is CASNPAAGEPDTQYF.